Presented here are 22 T cell receptor beta chains from one specimen sequenced in a study of cytomegalovirus exposure and HLA in healthy donors. PCR primers comprised 60 Vbeta and 13 Jbeta primers. TCRdb's copy holds only in-frame clones and misses some; the assay was immunoSEQ multiplex PCR. Counted here are more than 90,000 clones, about 80% occurring once; the ten biggest clones make up roughly 2%. Sample: PBMCs. Receptors were obtained from a man in his forties in good health and CMV-seronegative.

The chain is built from TRBV27 and TRBJ1-5, with D tentatively TRBD1 (6 bases). The V gene's germline CDR1 is MNHEY and CDR2 SMNVEV (reference sequence). The CDR3 sequence is 17 residues long. Trimming stripped 5 bases from V and 0 bases from J, with 17 bases between. CDR3 loop: CASSPGPGQSSNQPQHF. CDR3 coding DNA: TGTGCCAGCAGTCCAGGCCCGGGACAAAGTAGCAATCAGCCCCAGCATTTT.

CDR3 DNA: TGCAGCGTCGGATTGGTGGGCAGGGTGTCCAATGAGCAGTTCTTC. Protein product: CSVGLVGRVSNEQFF. This chain uses TRBV29-1 with TRBJ2-1; D possibly corresponds to TRBD1 (5 bases). The germline V gene encodes CDR1 SQVTM and CDR2 ANQGSEA. This CDR3 has 15 residues. V gave up 6 bases and J gave up 6 bases, with 21 bases separating them.

The gene calls are TRBV13 and TRBJ2-7, with D possibly TRBD2 on 5 matching bases. The V gene's germline CDR1 is PRHDT and CDR2 FYEKMQ (reference sequence). There are 14 residues in the CDR3. The V and J ends lost 3 bases and 4 bases respectively, with 13 bases between them. As DNA, the CDR3 is TGTGCCAGCAGCTTGAGCACGAGGGTTTACGAGCAGTACTTC. This encodes CASSLSTRVYEQYF. Filled out from reference TRBV13 and TRBJ2-7, the complete variable domain reads AAGVIQSPRHLIKEKRETATLKCYPIPRHDTVYWYQQGPGQDPQFLISFYEKMQSDKGSIPDRFSAQQFSDYHSELNMSSLELGDSALYFCASSLSTRVYEQYFGPGTRLTVT.

The V and J genes are TRBV2 and TRBJ2-1; tentative D call: TRBD2 (5 bases). The germline CDR1 and CDR2 sequences are SNHLY and FYNNEI. This CDR3 region has 9 residues. CDR3 bases: TGTGCGGTCGGGGTTGAGCAGTTCTTC. As protein: CAVGVEQFF.

This clone was seen only a few times. This chain links TRBV6-5 with TRBJ2-7; 9 bases map to TRBD1. V shed 6 bases and J 1 base; nucleotides not matched to a gene: 4. From germline, CDR1 is MNHEY and CDR2 SVGAGI. The CDR3 loop spans 14 amino acids. The CDR3, as DNA: TGTGCCAGCAGACGCGGACAGGGGTCCTACGAGCAGTACTTC. It yields the protein CASRRGQGSYEQYF.

V gene TRBV25-1 combines with J gene TRBJ1-5; D is unclear. The CDR3 sequence is 14 residues long. V shed 6 bases and J shed 0 bases, with 9 bases lying between them. Germline CDR1 MGHDK, CDR2 SYGVNS. For the CDR3, the DNA is TGTGCCAGCAGCAGGCTGCATAGCAATCAGCCCCAGCATTTT. Translation gives CASSRLHSNQPQHF.

The gene calls are TRBV19 and TRBJ1-1; TRBD1 matches 7 bases. Germline values: CDR1 LNHDA, CDR2 SQIVND (reference sequence). CDR3 length: 14 residues. The V segment lost 3 bases and the J segment 1 base; nucleotides outside the gene matches: 2. For the CDR3, the DNA is TGTGCCAGTAGTATGGGACAGCCGAACACTGAAGCTTTCTTT. Translation gives CASSMGQPNTEAFF.

The V call is TRBV7-9, the J call TRBJ2-4; 11 positions agree with TRBD1. The CDR3 covers 15 residues. V was pared by 1 base and J by 6 bases, with 2 bases of the junction left unmatched. Germline values: CDR1 SEHNR, CDR2 FQNEAQ (reference sequence). For the CDR3, the DNA is TGTGCCAGCAGCTTAGTGGGGACAGGGGGAAACATTCAGTACTTC. It encodes CASSLVGTGGNIQYF.

This clone occurred a few times. The rearrangement joins TRBV5-1 to TRBJ1-2; possibly TRBD1 for D (5 bases). CDR1 SGHRS and CDR2 YFSETQ come from the germline V gene. This CDR3 is 21 amino acids long. V lost 0 bases and J lost 3, with 30 bases in between. The CDR3 DNA reads TGCGCCAGCAGCTTGGCCGGGATGGAGGGGTCCCGGGGCAAAAATCACTATGGCTACACCTTC. As protein: CASSLAGMEGSRGKNHYGYTF. Complete variable domain (other parts from reference TRBV5-1 and TRBJ1-2): KAGVTQTPRYLIKTRGQQVTLSCSPISGHRSVSWYQQTPGQGLQFLFEYFSETQRNKGNFPGRFSGRQFSNSRSEMNVSTLELGDSALYLCASSLAGMEGSRGKNHYGYTFGSGTRLTVV.

This chain joins TRBV19 and TRBJ2-3; D unclear. CDR1 is LNHDA and CDR2 is SQIVND in the germline V gene (reference sequence). Deletions cut 11 bases from V and 0 bases from J, with 12 bases between. The length of the CDR3 is 13 residues. The CDR3, as DNA: TGTGCCTCGGGTATTTGGAGCACAGATACGCAGTATTTT. It translates to CASGIWSTDTQYF.

This chain connects TRBV5-1 to TRBJ2-5; possible D gene TRBD1, 5 bases. Germline V CDR1 and CDR2: SGHRS, YFSETQ. The CDR3 consists of 14 residues. V shed 2 bases and J shed 1 base, with 9 bases lying between them. The CDR3 loop reads CASSFDSLQETQYF. CDR3 DNA sequence: TGCGCCAGCAGCTTCGACAGTCTCCAAGAGACCCAGTACTTC.

This clone was picked up a small number of times. The genes are TRBV4-3 and TRBJ1-4; D is ambiguous. The CDR3 has 18 amino acids. V was trimmed by 1 base and J by 5 bases, leaving 20 bases between them. Germline loops: CDR1 LGHNA, CDR2 YSLEER. The CDR3 region has the DNA TGCGCCAGCAGCCAAGGGGTGTGGCAGGATAATCGAAATGAAAAACTGTTTTTT. Translated, it gives CASSQGVWQDNRNEKLFF.

This chain links TRBV7-9 with TRBJ2-7; perhaps TRBD2 as D (5 bases). This CDR3 region has 13 residues. The germline V and J ends were trimmed by 8 bases and 5 bases, with 16 bases remaining between them. The germline V gene encodes CDR1 SEHNR and CDR2 FQNEAQ (reference sequence). CDR3 DNA sequence: TGTGCCAGCCGCAGGCCCGACGGGGACGAGCAGTACTTC. Its protein is CASRRPDGDEQYF.

This chain connects TRBV4-2 to TRBJ1-3; the D gene is possibly TRBD1 (5 bases). Per the germline V gene, CDR1 is LGHNA and CDR2 is YNFKEQ. Trimming cost V 4 bases and J 0 bases, with 22 bases left between them. CDR3 size: 19 residues. Here the CDR3 DNA reads TGTGCCAGCAGCCCTGACCTCCGACAGAACACCCCCTCTGGAAACACCATATATTTT. Protein product: CASSPDLRQNTPSGNTIYF.

This clone was counted a few times. The junction and the germline gene differ at one end; a read error may be behind it. The J gene is TRBJ2-1, the V gene TRBV7-9; D might be TRBD2 (6 bases). CDR1 SEHNR and CDR2 FQNEAQ come from the germline V gene (reference sequence). CDR3 length: 15 residues. The CDR3 DNA reads as TGTTCCAGCAGCTTTCTCGGGAGCTCCTACAATGAGCAGTTCTTC. Residues: CSSSFLGSSYNEQFF.

This clone was observed a single time. The chain combines TRBV27 with TRBJ1-5, with TRBD1 identical over 7 bases. This CDR3 contains 16 residues. The V gene's germline CDR1 is MNHEY and CDR2 SMNVEV (reference sequence). Trimming at V came to 2 bases and at J to 6 bases, leaving 10 bases not matched to a gene. The CDR3 spells CASSLRSPTGTQPQHF. The CDR3 nucleotides are TGTGCCAGCAGTTTACGAAGTCCGACAGGGACTCAGCCCCAGCATTTT.

The chain couples TRBV5-1 to TRBJ1-2; D may be TRBD1 (5 bases). Germline lookup yields CDR1 SGHRS and CDR2 YFSETQ. The CDR3 extends over 18 amino acids. V lost 1 base and J 0 bases, leaving 19 bases between the germline ends. The DNA for the CDR3 is TGCGCCAGCAGCTTGTCCCAATCATATCGACAGACTAACTATGGCTACACCTTC. Protein sequence: CASSLSQSYRQTNYGYTF.

V usage is TRBV7-2 and J usage is TRBJ2-3; D may be TRBD2 (7 bases). The CDR3 is 15 amino acids. V lost 8 bases and J 0 bases, leaving 15 bases between the germline ends. Germline V lookup: CDR1 SGHTA, CDR2 FQGNSA. This CDR3 reads CASGGAGSSTDTQYF. The CDR3 nucleotides read TGTGCCAGCGGGGGGGCCGGATCTAGCACAGATACGCAGTATTTT.

The rearrangement uses TRBV19 and TRBJ2-1; possible D gene TRBD2, 5 bases. With 5 bases removed from V and 6 bases from J, the gap between germline ends came to 17 bases. The germline CDR1 and CDR2 sequences are LNHDA and SQIVND (reference sequence). This CDR3 spans 15 amino acids. The CDR3 DNA reads as TGTGCCAGTAGTCCCTTCAGCGGCCGTCGCAATGAGCAGTTCTTC. It encodes CASSPFSGRRNEQFF. Combining the CDR3 with reference TRBV19 and TRBJ2-1 gives the whole variable domain DGGITQSPKYLFRKEGQNVTLSCEQNLNHDAMYWYRQDPGQGLRLIYYSQIVNDFQKGDIAEGYSVSREKKESFPLTVTSAQKNPTAFYLCASSPFSGRRNEQFFGPGTRLTVL.

The chain has TRBV10-3 and TRBJ2-7, with TRBD1 identical over 10 bases. Germline CDR1 and CDR2: ENHRY and SYGVKD. Trimming at V came to 0 bases and at J to 5 bases, leaving 16 bases not matched to a gene. The CDR3 runs to 19 residues. CDR3 nucleotide sequence: TGTGCCATCAGTGAGTCGGGAATTCTCGCGGGACAGGGGAGACACGAGCAGTACTTC. This codes for CAISESGILAGQGRHEQYF.

The rearrangement uses TRBV5-1 and TRBJ2-7; a possible D gene is TRBD2 (5 bases). The CDR3 has 15 residues. Germline CDR1 SGHRS, CDR2 YFSETQ. The V end was cut by 0 bases, the J end by 1 base, with 11 bases between. CDR3 in DNA: TGCGCCAGCAGCTTGGTTTTCGGGGATTCCTACGAGCAGTACTTC. Translating it yields CASSLVFGDSYEQYF.

The chain links TRBV5-6 to TRBJ2-3, with 8 bases matching TRBD2. This CDR3 spans 14 amino acids. Germline V lookup: CDR1 SGHDT, CDR2 YYEEEE. Trimming at V came to 4 bases and at J to 4 bases, leaving 5 bases not matched to a gene. DNA of the CDR3: TGTGCCAGCAGCCGCGGGGGGTACGCAGATACGCAGTATTTT. It is translated as CASSRGGYADTQYF.